One and the same sample provided the 6 T cell receptor beta chains below, sequenced in a study of cytomegalovirus exposure and HLA in healthy donors. The PCR was carried out with 60 Vbeta primers and 13 Jbeta primers. Data came from immunoSEQ multiplex PCR; TCRdb stores just in-frame clones and leaves some out. This repertoire includes around 130,000 clones. Sequenced sample: PBMCs. The origin of the receptors is a woman aged 60 to 75 in good health and CMV-seronegative.

The rearrangement joins TRBV19 to TRBJ2-5; 11 nucleotides align to TRBD1. The CDR3 has 14 amino acids. CDR1 and CDR2 from the germline V gene are LNHDA and SQIVND (reference sequence). J was trimmed by 5 bases and V by 5 bases; bases with no gene match: 4. The CDR3 reads CASSPRTGGETQYF. In DNA, the CDR3 is TGTGCCAGTAGTCCGCGGACAGGGGGCGAGACCCAGTACTTC. Drawing the rest from reference TRBV19 and TRBJ2-5, the complete variable domain is DGGITQSPKYLFRKEGQNVTLSCEQNLNHDAMYWYRQDPGQGLRLIYYSQIVNDFQKGDIAEGYSVSREKKESFPLTVTSAQKNPTAFYLCASSPRTGGETQYFGPGTRLLVL.

The chain joins TRBV4-1 to TRBJ1-2; maybe TRBD1 (6 bases). Trimming took 4 bases from V and 4 from J, leaving 22 bases between them. Germline V gene lookup returns CDR1 MGHRA and CDR2 YSYEKL. The CDR3 contains 17 residues. In nucleotides, the CDR3 is TGCGCCAGCAGCCCCCGTCCCAGGGGCGGCTATGGCTATGGCTACACCTTC. Amino acids: CASSPRPRGGYGYGYTF.

This chain connects TRBV4-1 to TRBJ1-5, with TRBD1 matching 8 bases. Germline-derived CDR1 and CDR2 are MGHRA and YSYEKL. Trimming took 1 base from V and 2 from J; bases not matched to a gene: 4. The CDR3 consists of 16 residues. The CDR3, as DNA: TGCGCCAGCAGCCAAGGACAGGGGATCGGCAATCAGCCCCAGCATTTT. Encoded protein: CASSQGQGIGNQPQHF.

This chain joins TRBV19 and TRBJ2-5, with 12 bases fitting TRBD2. The end of the DNA is better explained by TRBJ2-7, so the J call may be wrong. The CDR3 spans 17 residues. Germline CDR1 reads LNHDA; CDR2 reads SQIVND (reference sequence). CDR3 DNA sequence: TGTGCCACCACGTTGGGAGACGGACTAGCGGGAACCCTCGAGCAGTACTTC. It translates to CATTLGDGLAGTLEQYF.

V gene TRBV7-9 combines with J gene TRBJ2-1, with 8 bases identical to TRBD2. V was pared by 9 bases and J by 5 bases, with 12 bases of the junction left unmatched. In germline, CDR1 is SEHNR, CDR2 FQNEAQ (reference sequence). CDR3 size: 15 residues. The CDR3 DNA reads as TGTGCCAGTACTCGGTGGCTAGCGGGTAACAATGAGCAGTTCTTC. Protein: CASTRWLAGNNEQFF. Drawing the rest from reference TRBV7-9 and TRBJ2-1, the complete variable domain is DTGVSQNPRHKITKRGQNVTFRCDPISEHNRLYWYRQTLGQGPEFLTYFQNEAQLEKSRLLSDRFSAERPKGSFSTLEIQRTEQGDSAMYLCASTRWLAGNNEQFFGPGTRLTVL.

The chain is built from TRBV25-1 and TRBJ2-7; D is uncertain. Trimming stripped 2 bases from V and 3 bases from J, with 11 bases between. This CDR3 has 14 residues. Per the germline V gene, CDR1 is MGHDK and CDR2 is SYGVNS. CDR3 sequence reads: CASSEAVNYYEQYF. The CDR3 region has the DNA TGTGCCAGCAGTGAAGCAGTGAACTACTACGAGCAGTACTTC.